This TCR beta chain was retrieved from a study of blood T cell repertoires in COVID-19 (dated by TCRdb to 2020 to 2021). Study-wide context: Samples from collaborators originated in the United States, Italy and Spain and spanned both the acute and convalescent phases of COVID-19. Samples came from the ongoing ImmuneRACE study (first 160 participants) plus 1,254 subjects from 6 global collaborators. Sample metadata almost always included a de-identified subject ID, COVID-19 status, age in years and sex. HLA class I and class II types, where available, came from metadata supplied by the sample provider rather than from assay-based typing. The prospective study material was composed of cDNA or gDNA derived from T cells, B-cell-depleted T cells, or PBMCs. Deeply sampled blood TCRbeta repertoires from subjects exposed to, actively infected with, or recovered from COVID-19 were included in the dataset. A freely available public database, intended as a resource for researchers studying the immune response to SARS-CoV-2, is where the repertoires were released. Summary of the overall study and its limitations: The amount of clinical and demographic metadata varied by source and participant and was provided uncurated.

Each collaborating institution followed its own protocols to collect whole blood in K2EDTA tubes. Collaborator samples were shipped for TCRbeta analysis as frozen whole blood, isolated PBMCs, or DNA extracted from either sample type. CDR1 is given as SGDLS and CDR2 as YYNGEE, both from the germline V gene. V gives up 3 bases and J gives up 6 bases, and the segment between their germline ends measures 19 bases. Reading from cysteine to phenylalanine, the CDR3 counts 16 amino acids. Only the CDR3 region is kept as DNA, spanning 48 bases read in frame from base 1. Of note for this clone: The antigen it recognizes is unknown. No base quality information exists; no much larger clone differs at one position.

TCRbeta CDR3 regions were amplified from genomic DNA using the immunoSEQ Assay, a bias-controlled multiplex PCR. On the study's bioinformatics: The number of nucleated cells in each sample was estimated by amplification of reference gene primers within the assay. To quantify the absolute abundance of each unique TCRbeta CDR3 rearrangement, sequence reads were collapsed and filtered. For each sample, productive Simpson clonality was calculated by taking the square root of Simpson's diversity index across productive rearrangements. TCRdb carries this immuneACCESS record with in-frame sequences only. Its versions omit some clonotypes, under half of them owing to an unresolved V gene in the studies checked, with the rest unexplained. The D gene and trimming were derived from the DNA, and the V and J assignments and clone size from that table. Within this sample are 80,000 to 95,000 clones, with around 80% of them counted one time only. 16% of the sample is held by the ten biggest clonotypes.

This clonotype was sampled from a woman of 80 years or more with active or convalescent COVID-19. Specimen: peripheral blood. The chain employs TRBV9 and TRBJ2-1; TRBD2 is perhaps the D gene, given 5 matching bases. The CDR3 sequence is CASSGPGISPFNEQFF. The DNA sequence is given as TGTGCCAGCAGCGGCCCCGGGATCTCACCCTTCAATGAGCAGTTCTTC.